This TCR beta chain appears in the sequencing data of a study of T cell repertoires in cytomegalovirus infection. Study summary: Indications came from public TCR beta signatures; they pointed to CMV infection and to a matching HLA type.

This clonotype showed up many times. Its cognate antigen is unknown. Study findings and constraints: HLA-C-restricted CMV clonotypes gave the most frequent clonotype in two of eight donors.

MiXCR, run by TCRdb on the reads, gives a single entry per CDR3 protein. The data show 250,000 or so distinct CDR3 sequences, with roughly 10% seen just once and roughly 15% held by the top ten. The material sequenced was PBMCs. This clonotype was obtained from a human donor in good health (CMV status not recorded). Some clones in this sample may be carry-over from other donors' samples.

This chain's CDR3 is CASSQEEGRDQPQHF. In nucleotides, the CDR3 is TGCGCCAGCAGCCAAGAAGAAGGGAGGGATCAGCCCCAGCATTTT. The chain uses TRBV4-1 and TRBJ1-5, with D hard to call. CDR1 is MGHRA, CDR2 YSYEKL, per germline. V was trimmed by 0 bases and J by 5 bases, leaving 11 bases between them. This CDR3 comprises 15 residues.